The clone carrying this T cell receptor (beta chain) has a count of ten or more. The antigen is not known. This entry belongs to a study of blood T cells in healthy people across ages. The study, taken as a whole, reports: In the absence of known donor CMV status, changes in expanded clonotypes were possibly confounded. Older age went with lower TCR beta diversity per million T cells, in a roughly linear way. Higher diversity and more naive CD4+ cells were features of long-lived donors, compared to aged donors. PBMCs were not sorted, which prevented a conclusive comparison of naive versus antigen-experienced cells.

A second PCR, run for roughly 7 to 12 cycles, used a sample-barcoded 5' primer plus a J-beta primer mix. Via MiXCR, TCRdb re-called the 5' RACE reads, giving one row per CDR3 protein. Among about 690,000 distinct CDR3 sequences listed, around 43% were seen once. This clonotype originated in a man aged 80 or over in good health. Sequencing was carried out using blood.

CDR3 sequence (DNA): TGCGCCAGCAGCTTGGAAGGGGCCAACAATGAGCAGTTCTTC. Its protein product is CASSLEGANNEQFF. The rearrangement joins TRBV5-1 to TRBJ2-1, with a weak D call TRBD1 (5 bases). V was clipped by 0 bases and J by 5 bases, with 9 bases between them. This CDR3 contains 14 residues. Germline-derived CDR1 and CDR2 are SGHRS and YFSETQ.